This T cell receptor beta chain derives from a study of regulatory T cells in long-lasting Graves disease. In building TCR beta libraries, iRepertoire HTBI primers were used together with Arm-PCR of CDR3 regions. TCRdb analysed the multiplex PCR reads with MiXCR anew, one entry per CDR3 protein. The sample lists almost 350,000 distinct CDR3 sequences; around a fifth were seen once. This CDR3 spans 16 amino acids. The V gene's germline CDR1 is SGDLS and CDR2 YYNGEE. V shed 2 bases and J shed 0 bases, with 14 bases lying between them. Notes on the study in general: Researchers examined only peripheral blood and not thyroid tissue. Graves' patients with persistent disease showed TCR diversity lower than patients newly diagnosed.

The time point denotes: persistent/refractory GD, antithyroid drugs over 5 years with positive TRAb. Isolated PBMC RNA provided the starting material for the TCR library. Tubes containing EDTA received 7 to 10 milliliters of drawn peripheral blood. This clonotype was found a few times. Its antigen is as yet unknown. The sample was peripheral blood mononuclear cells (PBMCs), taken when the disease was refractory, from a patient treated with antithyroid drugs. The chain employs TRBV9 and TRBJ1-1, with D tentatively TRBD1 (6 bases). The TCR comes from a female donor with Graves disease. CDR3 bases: TGTGCCAGCAGCGTCCGGGACACCACTTTGAACACTGAAGCTTTCTTT. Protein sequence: CASSVRDTTLNTEAFF.